A single TCR beta chain is shown here with its context. Antigen: not known. TCRdb's table, derived via immunoSEQ multiplex PCR, lists solely in-frame clones and lacks some. Of some 21,000 clones listed, around three quarters are singletons. The unexposed donors gave CD4+ T cells in about 2010-2019, prior to COVID-19. CD4+ T cells were isolated from the cells after roughly 11 days of culture. Cells permitting, SARS-CoV-2 S/N and four cold-coronavirus spikes were tested on unexposed-donor CD4+ T cells. About 2 million PBMCs per well were cultured with 10 IU/ml IL-2. The data originate from a study of CD4 T cells in relation to SARS-CoV-2 and coronaviruses. For the study at large: The negative reference was HIV-1 Nef peptide pool or peptide-free culture.

The CDR3 totals 14 residues. V lost 4 bases, J lost 8 bases, and 14 bases lay in between. CDR1 is SGHTA and CDR2 is FQGTGA in the germline V gene. The source is a human donor in good health. V is TRBV7-3 and J is TRBJ1-4; D perhaps matches TRBD1 (5 bases). The sequenced sample was CD4+ T cells from PBMCs, cultured in vitro. This CDR3 is CASSSGMRKEKLFF. CDR3 nucleotides: TGTGCCAGCAGCTCAGGGATGAGAAAAGAAAAACTGTTTTTT.